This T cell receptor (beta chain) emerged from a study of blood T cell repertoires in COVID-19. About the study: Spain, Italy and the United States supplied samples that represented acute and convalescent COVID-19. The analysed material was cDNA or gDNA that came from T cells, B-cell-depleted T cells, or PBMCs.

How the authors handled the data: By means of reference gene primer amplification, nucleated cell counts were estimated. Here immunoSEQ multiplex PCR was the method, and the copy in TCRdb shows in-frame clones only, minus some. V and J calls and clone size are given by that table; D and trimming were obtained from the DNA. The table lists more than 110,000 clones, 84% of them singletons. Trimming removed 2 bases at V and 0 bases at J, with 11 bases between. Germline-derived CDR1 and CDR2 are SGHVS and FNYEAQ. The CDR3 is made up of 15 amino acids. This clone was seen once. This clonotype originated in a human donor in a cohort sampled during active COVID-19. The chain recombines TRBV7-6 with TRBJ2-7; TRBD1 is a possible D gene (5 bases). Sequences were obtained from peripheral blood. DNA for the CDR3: TGTGCCAGCAGCTTAACTTCCGACAGCTCCTACGAGCAGTACTTC. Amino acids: CASSLTSDSSYEQYF.